Following are 5 T cell receptor beta chains from one sample sequenced in a study of control samples from healthy donors and cancer patients. Repertoires were generated with immunoSEQ multiplex PCR, while TCRdb's copy carries only in-frame clones and drops some. The repertoire includes some 71,000 clones, roughly nine tenths of them detected once, and about 6% sits in the top ten. Sample: PBMCs. The receptor source for this set is a man aged 55 to 70 with colorectal cancer.

The chain links TRBV3-1 (or the pseudogene TRBV3-2) to TRBJ1-1; no clear D. The germline CDR1 and CDR2 sequences are LGHDT and YNNKEL (reference sequence). The CDR3 has 15 residues. Trimming stripped 0 bases from V and 0 bases from J, with 8 bases between. The CDR3 region has the DNA TGTGCCAGCAGCCAAGAACAGATCATGAACACTGAAGCTTTCTTT. It codes for CASSQEQIMNTEAFF.

The chain is built from TRBV6-2 or TRBV6-3 and TRBJ1-1; D is unresolved. Trimming took 2 bases from V and 2 from J, leaving 15 bases between them. CDR1 and CDR2 from the germline V gene are MNHEY and SVGEGT. This CDR3 region has 16 residues. CDR3 DNA: TGTGCCAGCAGTTACAACGATAGGCAGAGTAACACTGAAGCTTTCTTT. Amino acid sequence: CASSYNDRQSNTEAFF.

The chain couples TRBV19 to TRBJ2-3; no reliable D call. Trimming stripped 3 bases from V and 4 bases from J, with 11 bases between. The CDR3 loop spans 14 amino acids. In germline, CDR1 is LNHDA, CDR2 SQIVND (reference sequence). For the CDR3, the DNA is TGTGCCAGTAGTATCCGGGTGTTGGCAGATACGCAGTATTTT. This sequence encodes CASSIRVLADTQYF.

This sequence joins TRBV19 and TRBJ2-3; D is unresolved. V was trimmed by 7 bases and J by 4 bases, leaving 15 bases between them. This CDR3 has 14 residues. Germline V lookup: CDR1 LNHDA, CDR2 SQIVND (reference sequence). CDR3 sequence (DNA): TGTGCCAGTACCCACGGGCGAGCATCAGATACGCAGTATTTT. This codes for CASTHGRASDTQYF.

This clone was detected a few times. The V call is TRBV9, the J call TRBJ1-4; D unclear. V lost 3 bases to trimming and J lost 10 bases, with 16 bases between them. Germline V lookup: CDR1 SGDLS, CDR2 YYNGEE. This CDR3 comprises 14 residues. The CDR3 DNA sequence: TGTGCCAGCAGCGCCGACACAACCGCTGGAAAACTGTTTTTT. It translates to CASSADTTAGKLFF.